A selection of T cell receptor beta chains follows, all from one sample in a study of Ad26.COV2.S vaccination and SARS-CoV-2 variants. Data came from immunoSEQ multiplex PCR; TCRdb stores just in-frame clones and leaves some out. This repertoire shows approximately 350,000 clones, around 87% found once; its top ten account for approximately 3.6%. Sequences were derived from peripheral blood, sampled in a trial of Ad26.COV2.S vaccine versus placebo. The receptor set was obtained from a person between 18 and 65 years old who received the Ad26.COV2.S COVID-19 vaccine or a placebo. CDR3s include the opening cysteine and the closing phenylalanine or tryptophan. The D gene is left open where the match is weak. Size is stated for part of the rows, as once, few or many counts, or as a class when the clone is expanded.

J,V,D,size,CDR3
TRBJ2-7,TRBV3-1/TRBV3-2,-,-,CASSQVHEQYF
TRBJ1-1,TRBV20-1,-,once,CSGQRGTEAFF
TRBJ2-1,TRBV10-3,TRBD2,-,CAAVGGGDPSYNEQFF
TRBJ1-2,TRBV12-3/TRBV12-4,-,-,CASSLQAHYGYTF
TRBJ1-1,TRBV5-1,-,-,CASSSPPQGRTMNTEAFF
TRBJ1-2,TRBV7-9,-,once,CASSLDGEKRLNYGYTF
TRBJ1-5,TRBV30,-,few,CAWSQMHQPQHF
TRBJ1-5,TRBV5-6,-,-,CASSLGAGLGNQPQHF
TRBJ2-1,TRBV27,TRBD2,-,CASRSSGGPFNEQFF
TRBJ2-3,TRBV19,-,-,CASSIGYGDTQYF
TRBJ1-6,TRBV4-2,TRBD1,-,CASSPNRGWNSPLHF
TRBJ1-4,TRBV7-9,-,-,CASSTPYSRGDEKLFF
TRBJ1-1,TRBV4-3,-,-,CASSQDSTEAFF
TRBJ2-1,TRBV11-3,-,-,CASSPPGLSNEQFF
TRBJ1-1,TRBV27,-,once,CAIGRAINTEAFF
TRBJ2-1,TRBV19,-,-,CASSTLSGDEQFF
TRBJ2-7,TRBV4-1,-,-,CASSQGMEQYF
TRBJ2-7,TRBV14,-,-,CASSQVIAGYEQYF
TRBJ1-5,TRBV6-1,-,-,CASSDRGDQPQHF
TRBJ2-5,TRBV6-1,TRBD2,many,CASSELAGGQETQYF
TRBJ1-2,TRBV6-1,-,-,CASSEILREVSRSSFGYTF
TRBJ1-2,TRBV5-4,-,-,CASSPDAHGYTF
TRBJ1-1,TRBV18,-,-,CASSPQTDVEAFF
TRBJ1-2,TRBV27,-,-,CASSPPGAGYGYTF
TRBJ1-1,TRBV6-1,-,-,CASSELVGRGSTEAFF
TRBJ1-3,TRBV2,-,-,CASSEGLRNTIYF
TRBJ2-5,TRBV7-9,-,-,CASSFTQRTQETQYF
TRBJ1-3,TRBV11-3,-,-,CASSLDGSSGNTIYF
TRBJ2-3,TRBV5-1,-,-,CASSQDSDTQYF
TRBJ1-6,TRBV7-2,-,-,CASSPRGSVPNSPLHF